This T cell receptor (beta chain) was retrieved from a study of PD-1 blockade in classical Hodgkin lymphoma. General observations from the study: Newly diagnosed patients reportedly trailed healthy donors in baseline TCR diversity. Nothing has yet pinned down what causes the repertoire differences, possibly disease activity or prior therapy.

Per the germline V gene, CDR1 is SGHAT and CDR2 is FQNNGV. The CDR3 has 13 residues. Between the trimmed V and J ends, which lost 5 bases and 5 bases, there was a span of 12 bases. Concerning this clone itself: The antigen is not known.

Clones were sequenced by immunoSEQ multiplex PCR, and TCRdb holds only the in-frame ones, with some missing. The sample shows about 16,000 clones, 92% of them seen only once. Sample time point: newly diagnosed, previously untreated cHL patient sample. CD4+ T cells were purified from thawed PBMCs by magnetic negative selection. Newly diagnosed classical Hodgkin lymphoma PBMCs, still untreated, provided the comparison samples. The receptor's source is a human donor with classical Hodgkin lymphoma. Sequenced sample: CD4+ T cells from blood. The rearrangement links TRBV11-2 to TRBJ1-1; D is unresolved. The CDR3, as DNA: TGTGCCAGCAGCATATATCAGATGACTGAAGCTTTCTTT. It specifies CASSIYQMTEAFF.